This TCR beta chain derives from a study of shared clonotypes between healthy human individuals. Naive CD8 cells lacked CD45RO, underwent positive selection for CCR7 and left out terminally differentiated effector memory CD45RA+ cells. Germline V gives CDR1 MNHEY, CDR2 SMNVEV (reference sequence). CDR3 length equals 14 residues. V was shortened by 5 bases and J by 5 bases, with 15 bases between the two germline ends. Overall study findings and caveats: The sharing of about 5.3% of naive CD4 clonotypes was seen across a handful of donors.

A remark on this clone: No antigen is known for it.

Repertoires were generated with immunoSEQ multiplex PCR, while TCRdb's copy carries only in-frame clones and drops some. In the table there are a few million clones, 85% to 95% of which are singletons. Sequenced material: naive CD8+ T cells from PBMCs. The chain has TRBV27 and TRBJ2-5, with D perhaps assigned TRBD1 or TRBD2 (7 bases each). The clonotype comes from a young man in good health. Some clones in this sample may be carry-over from other donors' samples. CDR3 coding DNA: TGTGCCAGCAGTCAACTCAGGGGGGGGGAGACCCAGTACTTC. This gives the protein CASSQLRGGETQYF.